This T cell receptor beta chain derives from a study of T-cell reconstitution after alpha-beta-depleted transplantation in children. This clonotype was observed a few times. A library of TCRbeta sequences, prepared with unique molecular identifiers, was generated. From the PCR reads, TCRdb called clonotypes with MiXCR, one entry per CDR3 protein. The sample lists hundreds of thousands of distinct CDR3 sequences; under 15% were seen once. The ends were cut back, 2 bases at V and 5 bases at J, with 12 bases in the middle. Germline V gives CDR1 KGHSH, CDR2 LQKENI. The CDR3 is 14 residues long. The chain joins TRBV18 to TRBJ1-2; D ambiguous. The TCR was taken from a human donor who donated a stem cell graft to a child with combined immunodeficiency. Material: PBMCs from the stem cell graft donor, obtained from the stem cell graft. CDR3 DNA: TGTGCCAGCTCACCATACCCAACAGTTTATGGCTACACCTTC. As protein: CASSPYPTVYGYTF.